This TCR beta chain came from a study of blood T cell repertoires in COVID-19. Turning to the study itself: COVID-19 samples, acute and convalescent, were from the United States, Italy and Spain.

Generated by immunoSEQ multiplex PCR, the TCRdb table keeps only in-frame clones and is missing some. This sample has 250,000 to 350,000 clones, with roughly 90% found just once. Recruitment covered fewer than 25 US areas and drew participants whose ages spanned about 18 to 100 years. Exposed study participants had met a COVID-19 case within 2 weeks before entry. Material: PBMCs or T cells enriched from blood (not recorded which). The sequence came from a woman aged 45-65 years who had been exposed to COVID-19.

CDR3 DNA: TGTGCCAGCAGTCCAACTTCTGGGGCCAACGTCCTGACTTTC. Residues: CASSPTSGANVLTF. The genes are TRBV28 and TRBJ2-6; no firm D call. V was shortened by 5 bases and J by 1 base, with 6 bases between the two germline ends. The germline CDR1 and CDR2 sequences are MDHEN and SYDVKM. The CDR3 consists of 14 residues.